This is a list of T cell receptor beta chains from one sample in a study of blood T cell repertoires in COVID-19. Method: immunoSEQ multiplex PCR; TCRdb's copy keeps in-frame clones and lacks some. The table includes a few hundred thousand clones, around 90% detected once. The sample was peripheral blood. Receptors originate from a human donor in a cohort sampled during active COVID-19. Each CDR3 is given with its conserved first and last residue. D genes are given only for firm matches. Clone sizes are given selectively: once, few, many, or a class where the clone is expanded.

len	d_gene	abundance	v_gene	j_gene	CDR3nt	CDR3aa
14	TRBD1	once	TRBV6-5	TRBJ1-3	TGTGCCAGCAGGATAGGACAGGCTGGAAACACCATATATTTT	CASRIGQAGNTIYF
14	TRBD1	once	TRBV5-1	TRBJ2-7	TGCGCCAGCAGGGTCCGGGACAGAGATTACGAGCAGTACTTC	CASRVRDRDYEQYF
14	.	.	TRBV30	TRBJ2-5	TGTGCCTGGAGTGTACGGACAGAGCAAGAGACCCAGTACTTC	CAWSVRTEQETQYF
14	TRBD2	.	TRBV20-1	TRBJ2-1	TGCAGTGCTAGTCCGGGACTAGCGGGTAATGAGCAGTTCTTC	CSASPGLAGNEQFF
15	.	.	TRBV28	TRBJ1-2	TGTGCCAGCAGTTTATTTACGACGGGAAGCTATGGCTACACCTTC	CASSLFTTGSYGYTF
13	.	.	TRBV6-2/TRBV6-3	TRBJ2-7	TGTGCCAGCAGTTATCTAGGCCTCTACGAGCAGTACTTC	CASSYLGLYEQYF
14	TRBD1	.	TRBV27	TRBJ1-1	TGTGCCAGCAGTTTGTCACAGGGGAAAACTGAAGCTTTCTTT	CASSLSQGKTEAFF
15	TRBD2	.	TRBV19	TRBJ2-3	TGTGCCAGTAGTAGACTAGCGGGAGGGCGGCATACGCAGTATTTT	CASSRLAGGRHTQYF
12	TRBD2	.	TRBV3-1/TRBV3-2	TRBJ2-7	TGTGCCAGCAGCCCGACTAGCAACGAGCAGTACTTC	CASSPTSNEQYF
16	TRBD2	.	TRBV28	TRBJ2-3	TGTGCCAGCAGTTTCCGAGCGGGAGGGCCGGGAGATACGCAGTATTTT	CASSFRAGGPGDTQYF
15	.	.	TRBV7-5	TRBJ2-7	TGTGTTATAAAAAGACCACGGACAGGCCGTTACGAGCAGTACTTC	CVIKRPRTGRYEQYF
15	TRBD1	.	TRBV30	TRBJ1-3	TGTGCCTGGAGAGGGACAGGGGATTCTGGAAACACCATATATTTT	CAWRGTGDSGNTIYF
13	.	once	TRBV18	TRBJ1-4	TGTGCCAGCTCCAGGGGCCAAGATGAAAAACTGTTTTTT	CASSRGQDEKLFF
12	.	.	TRBV2	TRBJ2-3	TGTGCCAGTGAGGGCAGTACAGATACGCAGTATTTT	CASEGSTDTQYF
13	.	.	TRBV5-1	TRBJ1-1	TGCGCCAGCAGCGAAGGACAGCCACCTGAAGCTTTCTTT	CASSEGQPPEAFF
16	TRBD1	.	TRBV27	TRBJ1-1	TGTGCCAGCAGTTTATTTGGGAGACAGGGGAACACTGAAGCTTTCTTT	CASSLFGRQGNTEAFF
17	.	.	TRBV19	TRBJ2-7	TGTGCCAGTAGTATAGTTTATGTGACGGGTTACAATGGCGAGCAGTACTTC	CASSIVYVTGYNGEQYF
14	.	.	TRBV27	TRBJ2-4	TGTGCCAGCACTATGAGAAACGGTGGAAACATTCAGTACTTC	CASTMRNGGNIQYF
17	.	.	TRBV6-6	TRBJ2-3	TGTGCCAGCAGTCGGGACATTTCCCCCTCTAGCACAGATACGCAGTATTTT	CASSRDISPSSTDTQYF
14	.	.	TRBV4-2	TRBJ2-7	TGTGCCAGCAGCCAAGCAACTGCTGGGGGGGAGCAGTACTTC	CASSQATAGGEQYF
16	TRBD1	.	TRBV6-2/TRBV6-3	TRBJ2-5	TGTGCCAGCAGTTACTCACCAGGGGGCTGGAGAGAGACCCAGTACTTC	CASSYSPGGWRETQYF
18	TRBD2	.	TRBV4-1	TRBJ2-6	TGCGCCAGCAGCCAACGTTCTAGCGGGGGGCCTGGGGCCAACGTCCTGACTTTC	CASSQRSSGGPGANVLTF
17	.	.	TRBV18	TRBJ2-7	TGTGCCAGCTCACCAGGCCTCTTCCCTGTCGTGTCCCACGAGCAGTACTTC	CASSPGLFPVVSHEQYF
15	TRBD1	.	TRBV5-1	TRBJ1-6	TGCGCCAGCAGCTTGGCGCCGACAGGGCCCTCACCCCTCCACTTT	CASSLAPTGPSPLHF
14	TRBD2	.	TRBV5-6	TRBJ2-7	TGTGCCAGCAGCGTACTAGCGAACTCCTACGAGCAGTACTTC	CASSVLANSYEQYF